The 6 T cell receptor beta chains below were found in one sample sequenced in a study of regulatory T cells in long-lasting Graves disease. Construction of the TCR beta libraries employed iRepertoire HTBI primers in conjunction with Arm-PCR of CDR3 regions. TCRdb re-analysed the multiplex PCR reads in MiXCR, keeping a single row per CDR3 protein. The sample holds around 400,000 distinct CDR3 sequences, roughly a sixth seen once. Time point described: newly diagnosed GD, antithyroid drugs for less than 3 months. PBMCs provided the RNA from which the TCR library was made. This sample comprised peripheral blood mononuclear cells (PBMCs), obtained at new diagnosis, from a patient treated with antithyroid drugs. Every receptor here comes from a female donor with Graves disease.

This clonotype was observed at least ten times. The chain carries TRBV3-1 and TRBJ1-1; 9 bases fit TRBD1. The CDR3 is 18 residues long. The ends lost 4 bases at V and 1 base at J; junction bases unmatched: 13. CDR1 and CDR2 (germline): LGHDT, YNNKEL (reference sequence). In DNA form, the CDR3 reads TGTGCCAGCAGCCGATCAGCCTACCGGGACAGGGCGAACACTGAAGCTTTCTTT. Residues: CASSRSAYRDRANTEAFF.

This clonotype was counted a few times. The rearrangement links TRBV29-1 to TRBJ2-1; D uncertain. The CDR3 loop spans 16 amino acids. Trimming cost V 1 base and J 4 bases, with 17 bases left between them. CDR1 is SQVTM, CDR2 ANQGSEA, per germline. DNA for the CDR3: TGCAGCGTTGAAGTCCAGGCTACCCCCACATACAATGAGCAGTTCTTC. Its translation: CSVEVQATPTYNEQFF.

In its sample, this clonotype was seen many times. This sequence joins TRBV24-1 and TRBJ2-3; D not certain. The CDR3 runs to 14 residues. V lost 3 bases and J 4 bases, leaving 10 bases between the germline ends. The germline gives CDR1 KGHDR, CDR2 SFDVKD. CDR3 nucleotide sequence: TGTGCCACCAGTGATCTCCTGGCCCCAGATACGCAGTATTTT. Its protein is CATSDLLAPDTQYF.

In its sample, this clonotype was seen many times. The V call is TRBV20-1, the J call TRBJ2-3, with D possibly being TRBD2 (6 bases). The germline V and J ends were trimmed by 2 bases and 2 bases, with 20 bases remaining between them. The V gene's germline CDR1 is DFQATT and CDR2 SNEGSKA (reference sequence). This CDR3 is 17 amino acids long. CDR3 sequence reads: CSARKPGLGPITDTQYF. The DNA for the CDR3 is TGCAGTGCTAGAAAACCGGGACTCGGGCCGATCACAGATACGCAGTATTTT.

This clonotype was counted at least ten times. This rearrangement joins TRBV12-3 or TRBV12-4 to TRBJ1-5, with D perhaps TRBD1 (5 bases). Trimming cost V 5 bases and J 9 bases, with 11 bases left between them. The CDR3 runs 12 residues. The CDR3 DNA follows: TGTGCCAGCAGTATACCAGGGAGGCCCCAGCATTTT. Translating it yields CASSIPGRPQHF.

V and J are TRBV18 and TRBJ1-1; D might be TRBD1 (6 bases). The CDR3 sequence is 15 residues long. The ends were cut back, 6 bases at V and 1 base at J, with 15 bases in the middle. In germline, CDR1 is KGHSH, CDR2 LQKENI. Here the CDR3 reads CASSQGRTENTEAFF. CDR3 sequence (DNA): TGTGCCAGCTCCCAGGGGAGGACGGAGAACACTGAAGCTTTCTTT. Looking up the rest from reference TRBV18 and TRBJ1-1 gives the full variable domain: NAGVMQNPRHLVRRRGQEARLRCSPMKGHSHVYWYRQLPEEGLKFMVYLQKENIIDESGMPKERFSAEFPKEGPSILRIQQVVRGDSAAYFCASSQGRTENTEAFFGQGTRLTVV.